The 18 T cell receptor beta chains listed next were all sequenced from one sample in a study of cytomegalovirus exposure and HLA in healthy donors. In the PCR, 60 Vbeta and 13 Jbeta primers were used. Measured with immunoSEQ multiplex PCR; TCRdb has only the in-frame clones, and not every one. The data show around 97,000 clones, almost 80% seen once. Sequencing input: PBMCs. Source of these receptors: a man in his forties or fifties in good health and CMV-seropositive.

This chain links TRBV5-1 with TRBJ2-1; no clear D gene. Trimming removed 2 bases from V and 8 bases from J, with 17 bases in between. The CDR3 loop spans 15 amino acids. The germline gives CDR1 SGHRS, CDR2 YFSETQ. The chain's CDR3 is CASSLSPPLAYEQFF. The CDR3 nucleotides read TGCGCCAGCAGCTTATCTCCTCCTTTAGCCTATGAGCAGTTCTTC.

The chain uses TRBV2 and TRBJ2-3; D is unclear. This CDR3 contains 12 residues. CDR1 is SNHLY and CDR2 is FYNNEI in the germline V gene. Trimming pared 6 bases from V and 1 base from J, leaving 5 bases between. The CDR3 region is CASRTGTDTQYF. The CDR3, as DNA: TGTGCCAGCAGGACTGGCACAGATACGCAGTATTTT.

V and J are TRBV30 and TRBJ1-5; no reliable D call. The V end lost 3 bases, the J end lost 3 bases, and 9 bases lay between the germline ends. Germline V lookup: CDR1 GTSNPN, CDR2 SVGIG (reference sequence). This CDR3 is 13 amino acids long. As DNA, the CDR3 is TGTGCCTGGAGAAACGGTTACAATCAGCCCCAGCATTTT. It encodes CAWRNGYNQPQHF.

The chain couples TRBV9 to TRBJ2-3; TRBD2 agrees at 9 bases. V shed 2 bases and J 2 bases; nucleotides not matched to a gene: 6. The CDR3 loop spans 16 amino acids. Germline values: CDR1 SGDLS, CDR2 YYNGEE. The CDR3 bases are TGTGCCAGCAGCGTGTCGGCGGGAGGGATCACAGATACGCAGTATTTT. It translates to CASSVSAGGITDTQYF.

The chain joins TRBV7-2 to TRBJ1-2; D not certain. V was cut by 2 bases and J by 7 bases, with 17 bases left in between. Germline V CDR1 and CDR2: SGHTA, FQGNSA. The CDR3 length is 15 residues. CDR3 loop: CASSLRGPEAGGYTF. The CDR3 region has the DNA TGTGCCAGCAGCTTAAGAGGGCCGGAGGCGGGTGGCTACACCTTC. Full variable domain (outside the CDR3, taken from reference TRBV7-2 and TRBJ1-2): GAGVSQSPSNKVTEKGKDVELRCDPISGHTALYWYRQSLGQGLEFLIYFQGNSAPDKSGLPSDRFSAERTGGSVSTLTIQRTQQEDSAVYLCASSLRGPEAGGYTFGSGTRLTVV.

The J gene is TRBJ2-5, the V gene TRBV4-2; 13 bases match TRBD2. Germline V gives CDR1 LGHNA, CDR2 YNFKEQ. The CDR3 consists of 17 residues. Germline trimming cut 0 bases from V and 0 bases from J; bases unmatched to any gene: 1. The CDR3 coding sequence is TGTGCCAGCAGCCAAGAGGGACTAGCGGGGTACCAAGAGACCCAGTACTTC. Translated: CASSQEGLAGYQETQYF.

CDR3 sequence (DNA): TGTGCCAGCAGCGTAGGTGGCGGAACCGGATTTTCCTCCTACGAGCAGTACTTC. Translating it yields CASSVGGGTGFSSYEQYF. The chain carries TRBV9 and TRBJ2-7; D is uncertain. CDR1 is SGDLS and CDR2 is YYNGEE in the germline V gene. The CDR3 is 18 residues long. Trimming shortened V by 0 bases and J by 0 bases, and 19 bases separated the two germline ends.

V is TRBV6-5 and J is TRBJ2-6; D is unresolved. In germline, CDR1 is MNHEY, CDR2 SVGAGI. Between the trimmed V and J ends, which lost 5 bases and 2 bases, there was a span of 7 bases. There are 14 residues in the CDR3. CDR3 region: CASSLRPGANVLTF. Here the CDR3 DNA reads TGTGCCAGCAGTCTCAGGCCTGGGGCCAACGTCCTGACTTTC.

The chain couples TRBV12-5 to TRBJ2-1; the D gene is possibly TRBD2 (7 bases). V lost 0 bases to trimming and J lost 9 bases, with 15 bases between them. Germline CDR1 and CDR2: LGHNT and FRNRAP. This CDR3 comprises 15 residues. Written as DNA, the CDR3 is TGTGCTAGTGGTTTGGTTCCCTCGGGGGGCGGTGAGCAGTTCTTC. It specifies CASGLVPSGGGEQFF.

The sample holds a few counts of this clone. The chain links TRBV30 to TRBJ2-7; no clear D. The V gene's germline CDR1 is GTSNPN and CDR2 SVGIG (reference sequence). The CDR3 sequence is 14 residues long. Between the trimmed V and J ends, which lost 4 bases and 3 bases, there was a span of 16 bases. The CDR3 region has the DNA TGTGCCTGGAACCCCGCGAGCTACTTCTACGAGCAGTACTTC. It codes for CAWNPASYFYEQYF.

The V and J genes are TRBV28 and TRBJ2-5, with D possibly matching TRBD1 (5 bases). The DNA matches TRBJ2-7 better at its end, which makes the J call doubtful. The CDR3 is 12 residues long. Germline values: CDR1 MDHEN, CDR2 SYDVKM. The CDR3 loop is CASSAGSYEQYF. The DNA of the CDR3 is TGTGCCAGCAGTGCAGGGTCCTACGAGCAGTACTTC.

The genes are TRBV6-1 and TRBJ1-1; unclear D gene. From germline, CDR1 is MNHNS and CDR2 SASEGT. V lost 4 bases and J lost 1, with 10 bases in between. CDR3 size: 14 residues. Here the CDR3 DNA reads TGTGCCAGCAGTGCGCCGGGAAGGAACACTGAAGCTTTCTTT. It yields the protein CASSAPGRNTEAFF.

CDR3: CASSPGLADTGELFF. The CDR3, as DNA: TGCGCCAGCAGCCCGGGACTAGCGGACACCGGGGAGCTGTTTTTT. The V and J genes are TRBV5-1 and TRBJ2-2; 11 bases are shared with TRBD2. V lost 4 bases, J lost 3 bases, and 2 bases stayed unmatched. CDR3 length equals 15 residues. In germline, CDR1 is SGHRS, CDR2 YFSETQ.

Here the CDR3 DNA reads TGTGCCAGCAGCTACGCGGGAGAGAACAATGAGCAGTTCTTC. Amino acid sequence: CASSYAGENNEQFF. The chain joins TRBV6-5 to TRBJ2-1, with 7 bases aligning to TRBD2. Germline V gene data show CDR1 as MNHEY and CDR2 as SVGAGI. The length of the CDR3 is 14 residues. With 6 bases clipped from V and 5 bases from J, the junction kept 7 bases outside the gene matches.

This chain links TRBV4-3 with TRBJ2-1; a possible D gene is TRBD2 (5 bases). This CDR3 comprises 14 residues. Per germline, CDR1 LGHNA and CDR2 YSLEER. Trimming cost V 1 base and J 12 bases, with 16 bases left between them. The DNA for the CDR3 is TGCGCCAGCAGCCAAGCGTCTAGCCTCGGCGGGCAGTTCTTC. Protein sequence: CASSQASSLGGQFF.

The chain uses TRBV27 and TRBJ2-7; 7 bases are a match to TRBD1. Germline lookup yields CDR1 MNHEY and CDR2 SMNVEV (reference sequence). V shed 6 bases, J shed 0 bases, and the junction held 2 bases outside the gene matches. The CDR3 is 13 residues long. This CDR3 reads CASRTGTSYEQYF. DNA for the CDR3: TGTGCCAGCAGGACAGGGACCTCCTACGAGCAGTACTTC.

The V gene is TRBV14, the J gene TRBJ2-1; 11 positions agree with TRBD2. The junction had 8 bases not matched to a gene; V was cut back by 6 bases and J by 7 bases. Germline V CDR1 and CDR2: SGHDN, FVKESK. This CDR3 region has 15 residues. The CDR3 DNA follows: TGTGCCAGCAGAGGTAGCGGGAGGGCCAGGAATGAGCAGTTCTTC. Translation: CASRGSGRARNEQFF.

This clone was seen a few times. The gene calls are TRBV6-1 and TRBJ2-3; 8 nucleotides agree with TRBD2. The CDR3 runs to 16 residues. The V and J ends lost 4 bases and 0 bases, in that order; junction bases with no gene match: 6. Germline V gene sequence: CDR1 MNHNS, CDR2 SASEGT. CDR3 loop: CASSVAAGASTDTQYF. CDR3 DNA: TGTGCCAGCAGTGTAGCAGCGGGGGCTAGCACAGATACGCAGTATTTT.